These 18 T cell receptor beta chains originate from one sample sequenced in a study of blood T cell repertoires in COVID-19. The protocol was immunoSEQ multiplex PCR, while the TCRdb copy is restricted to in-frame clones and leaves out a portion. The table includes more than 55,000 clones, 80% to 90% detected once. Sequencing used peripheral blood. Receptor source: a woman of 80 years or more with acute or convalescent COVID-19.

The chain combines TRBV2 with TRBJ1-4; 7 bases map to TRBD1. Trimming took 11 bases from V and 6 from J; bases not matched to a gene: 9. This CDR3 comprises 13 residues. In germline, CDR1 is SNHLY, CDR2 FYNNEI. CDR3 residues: CAGGTEAYEKLFF. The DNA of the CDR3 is TGTGCCGGGGGGACAGAGGCATATGAAAAACTGTTTTTT.

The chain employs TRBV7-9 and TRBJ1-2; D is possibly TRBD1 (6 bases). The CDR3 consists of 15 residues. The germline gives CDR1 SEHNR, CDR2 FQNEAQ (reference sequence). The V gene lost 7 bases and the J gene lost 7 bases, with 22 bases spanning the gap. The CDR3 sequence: CASNQQGESAGGYTF. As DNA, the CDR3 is TGTGCCAGCAACCAACAGGGTGAAAGCGCGGGTGGCTACACCTTC.

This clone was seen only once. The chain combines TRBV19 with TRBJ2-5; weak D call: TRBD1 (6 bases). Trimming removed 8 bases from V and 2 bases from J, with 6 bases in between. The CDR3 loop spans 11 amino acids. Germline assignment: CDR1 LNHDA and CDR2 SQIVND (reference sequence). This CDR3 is CASQGQETQYF. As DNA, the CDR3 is TGTGCCAGTCAGGGGCAAGAGACCCAGTACTTC.

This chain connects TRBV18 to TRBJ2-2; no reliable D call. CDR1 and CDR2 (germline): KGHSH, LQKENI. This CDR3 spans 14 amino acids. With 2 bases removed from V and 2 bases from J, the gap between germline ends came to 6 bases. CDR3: CASSPLQNTGELFF. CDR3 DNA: TGTGCCAGCTCACCATTACAAAACACCGGGGAGCTGTTTTTT.

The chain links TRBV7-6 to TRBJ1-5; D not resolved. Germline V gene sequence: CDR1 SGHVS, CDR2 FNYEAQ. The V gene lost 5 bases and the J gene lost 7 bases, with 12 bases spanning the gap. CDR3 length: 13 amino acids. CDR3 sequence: CASSPLGFQPQHF. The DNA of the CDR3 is TGTGCCAGCAGCCCTCTCGGGTTCCAGCCCCAGCATTTT. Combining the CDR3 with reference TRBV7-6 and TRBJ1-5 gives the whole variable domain GAGVSQSPRYKVTKRGQDVALRCDPISGHVSLYWYRQALGQGPEFLTYFNYEAQQDKSGLPNDRFSAERPEGSISTLTIQRTEQRDSAMYRCASSPLGFQPQHFGDGTRLSIL.

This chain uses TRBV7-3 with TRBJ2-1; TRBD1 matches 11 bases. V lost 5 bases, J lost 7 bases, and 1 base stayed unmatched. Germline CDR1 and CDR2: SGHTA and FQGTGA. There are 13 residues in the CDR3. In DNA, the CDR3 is TGTGCCAGCAGCCGGGACAGGGGGAATGAGCAGTTCTTC. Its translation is CASSRDRGNEQFF.

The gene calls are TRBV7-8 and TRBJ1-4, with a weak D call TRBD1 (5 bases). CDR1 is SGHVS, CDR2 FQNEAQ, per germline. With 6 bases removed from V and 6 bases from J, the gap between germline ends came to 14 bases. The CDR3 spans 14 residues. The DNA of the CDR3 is TGTGCCAGCAGTCCAGGGCAGGGTTATGAAAAACTGTTTTTT. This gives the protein CASSPGQGYEKLFF.

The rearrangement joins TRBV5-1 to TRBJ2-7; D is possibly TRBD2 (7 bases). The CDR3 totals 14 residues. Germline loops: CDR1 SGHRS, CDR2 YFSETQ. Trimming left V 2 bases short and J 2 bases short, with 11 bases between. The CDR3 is CASSFGGGPYEQYF. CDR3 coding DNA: TGCGCCAGCAGCTTTGGCGGGGGCCCCTACGAGCAGTACTTC.

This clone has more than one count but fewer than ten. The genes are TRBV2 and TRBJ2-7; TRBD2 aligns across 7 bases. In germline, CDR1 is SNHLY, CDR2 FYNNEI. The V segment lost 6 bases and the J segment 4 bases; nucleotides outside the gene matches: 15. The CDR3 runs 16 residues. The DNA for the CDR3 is TGTGCCAGCAGACCCCTTTGGGGGGAGGGCCGGTACGAGCAGTACTTC. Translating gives CASRPLWGEGRYEQYF.

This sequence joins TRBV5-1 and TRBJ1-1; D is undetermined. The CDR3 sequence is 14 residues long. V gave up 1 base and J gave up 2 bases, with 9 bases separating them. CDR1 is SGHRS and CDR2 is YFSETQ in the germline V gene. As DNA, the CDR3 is TGCGCCAGCAGCTTGCGCGGTCCAAACACTGAAGCTTTCTTT. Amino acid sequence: CASSLRGPNTEAFF.

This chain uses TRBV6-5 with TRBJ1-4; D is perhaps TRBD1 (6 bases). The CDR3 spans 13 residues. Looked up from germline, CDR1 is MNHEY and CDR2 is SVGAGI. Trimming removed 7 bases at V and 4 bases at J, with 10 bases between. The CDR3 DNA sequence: TGTGCCAGCAAAGGACAGATTAATGAAAAACTGTTTTTT. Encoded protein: CASKGQINEKLFF.

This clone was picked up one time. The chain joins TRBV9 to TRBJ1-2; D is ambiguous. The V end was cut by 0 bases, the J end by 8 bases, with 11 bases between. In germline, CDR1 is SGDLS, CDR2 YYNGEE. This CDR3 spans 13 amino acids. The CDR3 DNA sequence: TGTGCCAGCAGCGTAGGCTGGATGGGCGGCTACACCTTC. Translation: CASSVGWMGGYTF. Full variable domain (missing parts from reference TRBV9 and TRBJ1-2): DSGVTQTPKHLITATGQRVTLRCSPRSGDLSVYWYQQSLDQGLQFLIQYYNGEERAKGNILERFSAQQFPDLHSELNLSSLELGDSALYFCASSVGWMGGYTFGSGTRLTVV.

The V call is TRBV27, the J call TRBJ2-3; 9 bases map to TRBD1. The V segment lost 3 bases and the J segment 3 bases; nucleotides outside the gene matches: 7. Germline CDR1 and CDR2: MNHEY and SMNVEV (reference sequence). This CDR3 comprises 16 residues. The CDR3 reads CASSFSQGAGTDTQYF. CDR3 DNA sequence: TGTGCCAGCAGTTTTTCACAGGGGGCCGGGACAGATACGCAGTATTTT.

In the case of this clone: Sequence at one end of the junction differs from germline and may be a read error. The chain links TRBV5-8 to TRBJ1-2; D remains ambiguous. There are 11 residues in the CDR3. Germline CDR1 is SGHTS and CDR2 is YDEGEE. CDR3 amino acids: CASSVGRLANF. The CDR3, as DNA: TGTGCCAGCAGCGTGGGCAGGCTTGCGAACTTC.

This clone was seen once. The CDR3 sequence: CASSPRDREVNEQFF. In DNA form, the CDR3 reads TGTGCCAGCTCACCTCGGGACAGGGAGGTCAATGAGCAGTTCTTC. This sequence joins TRBV18 and TRBJ2-1; TRBD1 agrees at 9 bases. This CDR3 is built from 15 residues. V lost 3 bases and J lost 6; bases outside the gene matches: 6. The germline CDR1 and CDR2 sequences are KGHSH and LQKENI.

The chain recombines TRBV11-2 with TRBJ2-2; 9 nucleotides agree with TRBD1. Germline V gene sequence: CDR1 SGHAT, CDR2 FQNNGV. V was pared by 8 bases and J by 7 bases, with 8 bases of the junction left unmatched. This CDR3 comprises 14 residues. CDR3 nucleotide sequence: TGTGCCAGCCGGACAGGGGAAACCTTCGGGGAGCTGTTTTTT. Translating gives CASRTGETFGELFF.

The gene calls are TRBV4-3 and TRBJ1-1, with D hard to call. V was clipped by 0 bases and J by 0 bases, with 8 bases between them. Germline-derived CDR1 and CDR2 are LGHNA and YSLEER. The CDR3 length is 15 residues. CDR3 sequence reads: CASSQDSGLNTEAFF. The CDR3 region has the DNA TGCGCCAGCAGCCAAGATTCGGGGTTGAACACTGAAGCTTTCTTT.

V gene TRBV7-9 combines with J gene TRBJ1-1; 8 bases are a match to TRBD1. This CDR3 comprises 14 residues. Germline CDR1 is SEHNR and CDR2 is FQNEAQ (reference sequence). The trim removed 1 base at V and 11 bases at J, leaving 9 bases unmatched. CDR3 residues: CASSLVDRGGWAFF. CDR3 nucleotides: TGTGCCAGCAGCTTAGTAGACAGGGGAGGATGGGCTTTCTTT.